This T cell receptor beta chain is drawn from a study of cytomegalovirus exposure and HLA in healthy donors. Overall study: The 120 validation repertoires matched the 500 to 750 first-cohort repertoires in platform, a later analysis reported.

Study results and limitations: In vitro confirmation showed three CMV-associated chains to be CMV antigen specific. Cytomegalovirus status, reportedly, was diagnosed with high specificity and sensitivity by the classifier.

Turning to this clone: The antigen is not known.

Some clones are missing from TCRdb's copy, which holds only in-frame ones; the method was immunoSEQ multiplex PCR. The sample holds approximately 150,000 clones, roughly 89% seen once. Donors were drawn from the approximately 130-subject validation cohort, separate from the roughly 610-subject first cohort. Trimming cost V 6 bases and J 1 base; bases outside gene matches: 7. This CDR3 contains 18 residues. The germline V gene has CDR1 SNHLY and CDR2 FYNNEI. This TCR derives from a man aged 18 to 30 in good health and CMV-seropositive. The sample comprised PBMCs. This chain joins TRBV2 and TRBJ2-6, with 12 nucleotides matching TRBD1. CDR3 sequence (DNA): TGTGCCAGCAGGGAACCGGGACAGGGGGCGTCTGGGGCCAACGTCCTGACTTTC. Translating it yields CASREPGQGASGANVLTF.